These 21 T cell receptor beta chains were sequenced from one sample in a study of T cell responses to AZD1222 COVID-19 vaccine. Data came from immunoSEQ multiplex PCR; TCRdb stores just in-frame clones and leaves some out. In the table there are about 150,000 clones, 92% of which are singletons. This specimen was peripheral blood, taken on day 0 of AZD1222 vaccination. The receptors come from an adult in good health.

The V and J genes are TRBV28 and TRBJ1-1; D gene uncertain. CDR3 length: 11 amino acids. Trimming shortened V by 3 bases and J by 7 bases, and 6 bases separated the two germline ends. The germline gives CDR1 MDHEN, CDR2 SYDVKM. The CDR3 loop reads CASSLGIEAFF. For the CDR3, the DNA is TGTGCCAGCAGTTTGGGCATTGAAGCTTTCTTT. Looking up the rest from reference TRBV28 and TRBJ1-1 gives the full variable domain: DVKVTQSSRYLVKRTGEKVFLECVQDMDHENMFWYRQDPGLGLRLIYFSYDVKMKEKGDIPEGYSVSREKKERFSLILESASTNQTSMYLCASSLGIEAFFGQGTRLTVV.

The gene calls are TRBV11-1 and TRBJ1-4, with D possibly TRBD1 on 6 matching bases. From germline, CDR1 is SGHAT and CDR2 FQDESV (reference sequence). Trimming took 4 bases from V and 7 from J, leaving 13 bases between them. This CDR3 is built from 14 residues. The CDR3 sequence: CASSSRGMSEKLFF. The CDR3 DNA follows: TGTGCCAGCAGCTCCAGGGGCATGAGTGAAAAACTGTTTTTT.

This clone has just one count. V and J are TRBV6-5 and TRBJ2-5; tentative D call: TRBD1 (6 bases). The CDR3 has 14 residues. The germline V gene has CDR1 MNHEY and CDR2 SVGAGI. Trimming shortened V by 2 bases and J by 0 bases, and 7 bases separated the two germline ends. This CDR3 reads CASSYRGYQETQYF. Written as DNA, the CDR3 is TGTGCCAGCAGTTACAGGGGGTACCAAGAGACCCAGTACTTC.

In this sample, this clone is large. The chain is built from TRBV5-1 and TRBJ1-6, with D possibly matching TRBD1 (5 bases). The CDR3 loop spans 18 amino acids. Germline V CDR1 and CDR2: SGHRS, YFSETQ. Trimming left V 2 bases short and J 4 bases short, with 19 bases between. CDR3 sequence (DNA): TGCGCCAGCAGCTTTTCTTGGGCTAGGGGCGAATATAATTCACCCCTCCACTTT. Translating gives CASSFSWARGEYNSPLHF.

The chain combines TRBV19 with TRBJ1-2; TRBD1 is a possible D gene (5 bases). V was shortened by 2 bases and J by 5 bases, with 6 bases between the two germline ends. CDR1 is LNHDA, CDR2 SQIVND, per germline (reference sequence). The CDR3 runs to 12 residues. The CDR3 is CASSISGYGYTF. In nucleotides, the CDR3 is TGTGCCAGTAGTATATCAGGGTATGGCTACACCTTC. Filled out from reference TRBV19 and TRBJ1-2, the complete variable domain reads DGGITQSPKYLFRKEGQNVTLSCEQNLNHDAMYWYRQDPGQGLRLIYYSQIVNDFQKGDIAEGYSVSREKKESFPLTVTSAQKNPTAFYLCASSISGYGYTFGSGTRLTVV.

The rearrangement joins TRBV18 to TRBJ2-3, with D hard to call. V was cut by 3 bases and J by 7 bases, with 11 bases left in between. The length of the CDR3 is 13 residues. Germline V gene sequence: CDR1 KGHSH, CDR2 LQKENI. The CDR3 reads CASSPPSDNTQYF. CDR3 nucleotide sequence: TGTGCCAGCTCACCTCCCTCCGATAATACGCAGTATTTT.

The genes are TRBV7-2 and TRBJ2-7; D is unclear. The CDR3 is 13 amino acids. Trimming stripped 5 bases from V and 3 bases from J, with 11 bases between. CDR1 SGHTA and CDR2 FQGNSA come from the germline V gene. CDR3 nucleotides: TGTGCCAGCAGCCCCATGACGTTCTACGAGCAGTACTTC. Translated: CASSPMTFYEQYF.

The chain has TRBV4-3 and TRBJ1-2; D remains unclear. CDR3 length: 18 residues. V lost 1 base and J lost 2, with 20 bases in between. Germline V gene sequence: CDR1 LGHNA, CDR2 YSLEER. Written as DNA, the CDR3 is TGCGCCAGCAGCCAAGGAGAGACTGACCCAACAAGAAACTATGGCTACACCTTC. Its translation: CASSQGETDPTRNYGYTF.

The rearrangement joins TRBV4-2 to TRBJ1-3; D not resolved. This CDR3 region has 16 residues. Germline V gene lookup returns CDR1 LGHNA and CDR2 YNFKEQ. V lost 2 bases, J lost 0 bases, and 11 bases lay in between. For the CDR3, the DNA is TGTGCCAGCAGCCAACCGGCTCGGGGCTCTGGAAACACCATATATTTT. It encodes CASSQPARGSGNTIYF.

The chain joins TRBV29-1 to TRBJ1-2; D possibly corresponds to TRBD1 (6 bases). This CDR3 has 16 amino acids. Per the germline V gene, CDR1 is SQVTM and CDR2 is ANQGSEA. V gave up 0 bases and J gave up 8 bases, with 22 bases separating them. The CDR3 DNA follows: TGCAGCGTTGAAGAGATAGGGGGGGTTGATCGTGTCGGCTACACCTTC. It encodes CSVEEIGGVDRVGYTF.

This clone was seen once. This rearrangement joins TRBV7-2 to TRBJ1-5; D call uncertain. CDR3 length: 15 residues. Germline lookup yields CDR1 SGHTA and CDR2 FQGNSA. Trimming took off 5 bases at V and 8 bases at J, with 19 bases between the two ends. For the CDR3, the DNA is TGTGCCAGCAGCCCTGGTCTCGGCGGAGGTGAGCCCCAGCATTTT. Its translation is CASSPGLGGGEPQHF.

This rearrangement joins TRBV18 to TRBJ1-4; D gene unclear. V dropped 2 bases and J dropped 10 bases, with 17 bases sitting between them. Looked up from germline, CDR1 is KGHSH and CDR2 is LQKENI. This CDR3 comprises 15 residues. The CDR3: CASSPVRDTFGKLFF. The CDR3 region has the DNA TGTGCCAGCTCACCAGTGAGAGACACCTTCGGAAAACTGTTTTTT.

This rearrangement joins TRBV29-1 to TRBJ1-5; D is ambiguous. The germline gives CDR1 SQVTM, CDR2 ANQGSEA. The ends were cut back, 4 bases at V and 5 bases at J, with 12 bases in the middle. CDR3 length: 13 amino acids. CDR3 region: CSVALAVDQPQHF. In DNA form, the CDR3 reads TGCAGCGTTGCCCTGGCAGTCGATCAGCCCCAGCATTTT.

V and J are TRBV10-1 and TRBJ2-1; 9 bases line up with TRBD1. V shed 0 bases, J shed 4 bases, and the junction held 7 bases outside the gene matches. Germline V gene lookup returns CDR1 WNHNN and CDR2 SYGVQD (reference sequence). The length of the CDR3 is 17 residues. The CDR3 region has the DNA TGCGCCAGCAGTGAGTCTTACAGGGGGCCCCAATACAATGAGCAGTTCTTC. Amino acids: CASSESYRGPQYNEQFF.

This clone was found once. The chain joins TRBV7-3 to TRBJ2-2; 12 nucleotides align to TRBD2. Per the germline V gene, CDR1 is SGHTA and CDR2 is FQGTGA. V shed 5 bases and J 5 bases; nucleotides not matched to a gene: 6. The CDR3 consists of 16 residues. CDR3 amino acids: CASSPATSGGTGELFF. The CDR3 nucleotides read TGTGCCAGCAGCCCAGCGACTAGCGGGGGAACCGGGGAGCTGTTTTTT. The full variable domain, rest sourced from reference TRBV7-3 and TRBJ2-2, is GAGVSQTPSNKVTEKGKYVELRCDPISGHTALYWYRQSLGQGPEFLIYFQGTGAADDSGLPNDRFFAVRPEGSVSTLKIQRTERGDSAVYLCASSPATSGGTGELFFGEGSRLTVL.

The CDR3 coding sequence is TGTGCCAGCAGTTTGCTTCAGTTGAACTACGAGCAGTACTTC. Translating gives CASSLLQLNYEQYF. V is TRBV28 and J is TRBJ2-7, with unresolved D. The germline CDR1 and CDR2 sequences are MDHEN and SYDVKM. The CDR3 is made up of 14 amino acids. V was clipped by 3 bases and J by 3 bases, with 12 bases between them.

The rearrangement links TRBV4-2 to TRBJ2-2, with 11 bases aligning to TRBD2. The CDR3 extends over 17 amino acids. Germline V gives CDR1 LGHNA, CDR2 YNFKEQ. After removal of 4 bases from V and 7 bases from J, the junction contained 11 bases not matched to a gene. CDR3 sequence reads: CASSPGFTSGGSGELFF. The CDR3 DNA follows: TGTGCCAGCAGCCCCGGATTTACTAGCGGGGGAAGCGGGGAGCTGTTTTTT.

This clone appeared a few times. This sequence joins TRBV18 and TRBJ1-6; tentatively, D is TRBD1 (5 bases). Trimming removed 8 bases from V and 8 bases from J, with 13 bases in between. Germline CDR1 and CDR2: KGHSH and LQKENI. The CDR3 consists of 13 residues. In DNA form, the CDR3 reads TGTGCCAGCCTTCTGGGGCGAGATTCACCCCTCCACTTT. Protein: CASLLGRDSPLHF.

V and J are TRBV18 and TRBJ1-6; 8 bases are a match to TRBD1. CDR1 is KGHSH and CDR2 is LQKENI in the germline V gene. The trim removed 6 bases at V and 8 bases at J, leaving 6 bases unmatched. CDR3 length: 14 amino acids. In DNA, the CDR3 is TGTGCCAGCTCGCCCGACAGGGGATATTCACCCCTCCACTTT. Protein sequence: CASSPDRGYSPLHF.

V usage is TRBV2 and J usage is TRBJ2-3, with D uncertain. This CDR3 spans 12 amino acids. Trimming shortened V by 8 bases and J by 2 bases, and 8 bases separated the two germline ends. Germline V CDR1 and CDR2: SNHLY, FYNNEI. In DNA form, the CDR3 reads TGTGCCAGCGCCCAGTCCACAGATACGCAGTATTTT. Its protein product is CASAQSTDTQYF.

The J gene is TRBJ1-2, the V gene TRBV7-9; D gene uncertain. V lost 2 bases to trimming and J lost 4 bases, with 8 bases between them. This CDR3 comprises 13 residues. CDR1 is SEHNR, CDR2 FQNEAQ, per germline (reference sequence). As DNA, the CDR3 is TGTGCCAGCAGCTTAAAAGGGCTCTATGGCTACACCTTC. It yields the protein CASSLKGLYGYTF.